These 9 T cell receptor beta chains share one sample of origin, sequenced in a study of shared clonotypes between healthy human individuals. Produced via immunoSEQ multiplex PCR; TCRdb's table is partial and in-frame only. The sample yields approximately 2,300,000 clones, less than 95% seen once. The sample consisted of naive CD4+ T cells from PBMCs. Subset indicated: CD45RA+ positively selected. These receptors were obtained from a man aged 18 to 29 in good health. Some clones in this sample may be carry-over from other donors' samples.

The rearrangement joins TRBV27 to TRBJ2-5, with D perhaps matching TRBD1 (5 bases). This CDR3 contains 14 residues. CDR1 and CDR2 (germline): MNHEY, SMNVEV (reference sequence). Trimming left V 2 bases short and J 5 bases short, with 12 bases between. CDR3 amino acids: CASSLLRPGETQYF. CDR3 sequence (DNA): TGTGCCAGCAGTTTACTCAGGCCAGGGGAGACCCAGTACTTC.

This chain joins TRBV12-2 and TRBJ2-1; the DNA was not used to check the table's D call, TRBD2. TRBV12-2 is described as a pseudogene. The CDR3 spans 16 residues. This CDR3 is CASRFAVRRVYNEQFF. CDR3 DNA sequence: TGTGCAAGTCGCTTCGCAGTCCGGCGGGTCTACAATGAGCAGTTCTTC.

The table lists this clone with a count of one. The chain links TRBV28 to TRBJ2-1; 10 nucleotides align to TRBD2. Trimming took 5 bases from V and 0 from J; bases not matched to a gene: 10. The CDR3 spans 18 residues. Germline assignment: CDR1 MDHEN and CDR2 SYDVKM. The CDR3 region has the DNA TGTGCCAGCAGTCCGATGGGACTAGCGCGCAGCTCCTACAATGAGCAGTTCTTC. Translating it yields CASSPMGLARSSYNEQFF.

The CDR3 DNA is TGCAGCGTTGTGACAGGGGGCGCGGACATTCAGTACTTC. It encodes CSVVTGGADIQYF. The rearrangement uses TRBV29-1 and TRBJ2-4; 10 nucleotides agree with TRBD1. The CDR3 loop spans 13 amino acids. The germline CDR1 and CDR2 sequences are SQVTM and ANQGSEA. Trimming took 4 bases from V and 8 from J; bases not matched to a gene: 5.

The chain employs TRBV19 and TRBJ2-1; 7 bases line up with TRBD2. CDR1 and CDR2 (germline): LNHDA, SQIVND (reference sequence). The CDR3 totals 15 residues. Germline trimming cut 4 bases from V and 8 bases from J; bases unmatched to any gene: 11. For the CDR3, the DNA is TGTGCCAGTAGTACCGACCAAGTAAGCGGGGATGAGCAGTTCTTC. Its protein product is CASSTDQVSGDEQFF.

J is TRBJ2-1 and V is TRBV11-3, with no clear D. V was trimmed by 0 bases and J by 8 bases, leaving 8 bases between them. Germline CDR1 reads SGHNT; CDR2 reads YENEEA. CDR3 size: 13 residues. The CDR3 coding sequence is TGTGCCAGCAGCTTAGAGACGGAAGATGAGCAGTTCTTC. Its protein product is CASSLETEDEQFF. Variable domain in full (rest from reference TRBV11-3 and TRBJ2-1): EAGVVQSPRYKIIEKKQPVAFWCNPISGHNTLYWYLQNLGQGPELLIRYENEEAVDDSQLPKDRFSAERLKGVDSTLKIQPAELGDSAVYLCASSLETEDEQFFGPGTRLTVL.

The chain links TRBV10-3 to TRBJ2-5; 7 bases align to TRBD1. After removal of 10 bases from V and 5 bases from J, the junction contained 10 bases not matched to a gene. The germline V gene encodes CDR1 ENHRY and CDR2 SYGVKD. The CDR3 length is 13 residues. The CDR3 loop is CATRQGDRETQYF. The CDR3 DNA reads as TGTGCCACCCGACAGGGAGATCGGGAGACCCAGTACTTC.

This chain links TRBV19 with TRBJ1-1, with D unresolved. The CDR3 consists of 13 residues. Germline CDR1 LNHDA, CDR2 SQIVND (reference sequence). The ends were cut back, 6 bases at V and 1 base at J, with 9 bases in the middle. The DNA of the CDR3 is TGTGCCAGTAGAACCCGCGGGAACACTGAAGCTTTCTTT. This gives the protein CASRTRGNTEAFF.

This clone was counted a single time. The chain couples TRBV10-1 to TRBJ2-3; 12 nucleotides line up with TRBD2. The J segment lost 0 bases and the V segment lost 0 bases, leaving 10 bases of the junction unmatched. CDR1 is WNHNN, CDR2 SYGVQD, per germline (reference sequence). CDR3 length equals 20 residues. The CDR3 DNA is TGCGCCAGCAGTGAGTCAGAGACTAGCGGGAGACCGTCTAGCACAGATACGCAGTATTTT. It is translated as CASSESETSGRPSSTDTQYF.